This T cell receptor (beta chain) stems from a study of T-cell memory formation after mild COVID-19. TCRdb fed the 5' RACE reads into MiXCR, producing one record per CDR3 protein. The repertoire holds around 150,000 distinct CDR3 sequences, with roughly 11% as singletons. This clonotype showed up many times. Sequenced sample: PBMCs or a T cell subset sorted from them (not recorded which). The TCR comes from a young man who had mild COVID-19 (a few samples of this study predate the infection). Cell type and time point are not known.

CDR3 region: CSALAKNIQYF. Here the CDR3 DNA reads TGCAGTGCACTAGCCAAAAACATTCAGTACTTC. V gene TRBV20-1 combines with J gene TRBJ2-4, with D unresolved. The length of the CDR3 is 11 residues. The V end was cut by 6 bases, the J end by 0 bases, with 3 bases between. CDR1 DFQATT and CDR2 SNEGSKA come from the germline V gene (reference sequence).